Below, 17 T cell receptor beta chains from the same sample are listed, as sequenced in a study of shared clonotypes between healthy human individuals. The repertoire was sequenced with immunoSEQ multiplex PCR; TCRdb's copy has only in-frame clones and lacks some. The sample gives about 2.4 million clones, more than 80% of which show up once; around 0.15% is in the top ten. The source material was naive CD4+ T cells sorted from blood. Subset noted: CD45RA+ positively selected. Receptors were obtained from a man younger than 30 in good health.

V gene TRBV25-1 combines with J gene TRBJ2-1; D remains ambiguous. Germline assignment: CDR1 MGHDK and CDR2 SYGVNS. Trimming stripped 1 base from V and 5 bases from J, with 15 bases between. The CDR3 extends over 16 amino acids. The chain's CDR3 is CASSELAEALNNEQFF. For the CDR3, the DNA is TGTGCCAGCAGTGAATTGGCAGAAGCCCTGAACAATGAGCAGTTCTTC.

The chain employs TRBV19 and TRBJ2-5; the match to TRBD2 covers 7 bases. The germline V gene has CDR1 LNHDA and CDR2 SQIVND (reference sequence). V trimming: 3 bases; J trimming: 5 bases; junction bases outside the gene matches: 15. The CDR3 runs to 17 residues. This CDR3 reads CASSIIGGGLFRETQYF. The CDR3 DNA reads TGTGCCAGTAGTATTATTGGCGGGGGACTCTTTCGGGAGACCCAGTACTTC.

The genes are TRBV5-6 and TRBJ1-2, with unresolved D. Germline CDR1 reads SGHDT; CDR2 reads YYEEEE. Between the trimmed V and J ends, which lost 2 bases and 8 bases, there was a span of 13 bases. The CDR3 loop spans 13 amino acids. For the CDR3, the DNA is TGTGCCAGCAGCTTATCAATCGGTTGGGGCTACACCTTC. Translated: CASSLSIGWGYTF.

The chain uses TRBV18 and TRBJ1-1; D might be TRBD1 (6 bases). Germline CDR1 KGHSH, CDR2 LQKENI. The CDR3 extends over 14 amino acids. Trimming removed 5 bases from V and 1 base from J, with 11 bases in between. CDR3 nucleotide sequence: TGTGCCAGCTCAGGGCCGGGACAGAACACTGAAGCTTTCTTT. Its protein product is CASSGPGQNTEAFF.

Comment on this clone: Within the sample, other DNA sequences also encode this same CDR3. The CDR3 sequence is CAISGGGEQFF. CDR3 nucleotide sequence: TGTGCCATCAGTGGGGGAGGTGAGCAGTTCTTC. V and J are TRBV10-3 and TRBJ2-1; tentatively, D is TRBD2 (6 bases). The germline gives CDR1 ENHRY, CDR2 SYGVKD. V was pared by 4 bases and J by 9 bases, with 7 bases between. This CDR3 spans 11 amino acids.

The rearrangement joins TRBV5-4 to TRBJ2-3; 9 nucleotides agree with TRBD2. Germline V gene sequence: CDR1 SGHNT, CDR2 YYREEE (reference sequence). Trimming cost V 2 bases and J 6 bases; bases outside gene matches: 7. This CDR3 has 15 amino acids. Here the CDR3 DNA reads TGTGCCAGCAGCTTTGGACTAGCGAGGGAGGATACGCAGTATTTT. Protein sequence: CASSFGLAREDTQYF.

For this clone: The sample contains more than one DNA sequence encoding this CDR3. The DNA for the CDR3 is TGTGCCAGCAGTTTCTTAGCGGGAGTAGATACGCAGTATTTT. It is translated as CASSFLAGVDTQYF. The V call is TRBV27, the J call TRBJ2-3; 9 positions agree with TRBD2. CDR1 is MNHEY and CDR2 is SMNVEV in the germline V gene (reference sequence). V dropped 3 bases and J dropped 5; count of bases not matched to a gene: 3. This CDR3 region has 14 residues.

This clone was seen only once. The chain links TRBV2 to TRBJ2-1; D is unresolved. This CDR3 contains 13 residues. Deletions cut 7 bases from V and 0 bases from J, with 7 bases between. The germline V gene encodes CDR1 SNHLY and CDR2 FYNNEI. As DNA, the CDR3 is TGTGCCAGCAAGAGTTCCTCCTACAATGAGCAGTTCTTC. Translating gives CASKSSSYNEQFF.

This clone was found a few times. The chain uses TRBV4-1 and TRBJ1-5; D remains unclear. Germline CDR1 and CDR2: MGHRA and YSYEKL. The ends were cut back, 0 bases at V and 0 bases at J, with 9 bases in the middle. The CDR3 has 16 amino acids. The chain's CDR3 is CASSQDVGRSNQPQHF. The CDR3 DNA follows: TGCGCCAGCAGCCAAGATGTGGGCCGTAGCAATCAGCCCCAGCATTTT.

The gene calls are TRBV4-3 and TRBJ2-7; 10 bases are a match to TRBD1. Germline CDR1 reads LGHNA; CDR2 reads YSLEER. V shed 4 bases, J shed 4 bases, and the junction held 7 bases outside the gene matches. The CDR3 runs to 15 residues. The CDR3 region has the DNA TGCGCCAGCAGCCGTTCCGGGACAGGGGAATACGAGCAGTACTTC. It is translated as CASSRSGTGEYEQYF.

On this clone: This same CDR3 is encoded by further DNA sequences in the sample. The gene calls are TRBV5-1 and TRBJ1-5; D is unresolved. Trimming cost V 2 bases and J 0 bases, with 3 bases left between them. The CDR3 spans 13 residues. Germline CDR1 is SGHRS and CDR2 is YFSETQ. In DNA form, the CDR3 reads TGCGCCAGCAGCTTAAGTAGCAATCAGCCCCAGCATTTT. It codes for CASSLSSNQPQHF.

This chain uses TRBV6-5 with TRBJ2-1; TRBD2 matches at 9 bases. Germline CDR1 MNHEY, CDR2 SVGAGI. V was pared by 8 bases and J by 7 bases, with 12 bases of the junction left unmatched. The CDR3 runs to 15 residues. CDR3 sequence: CASPTGAGGGNEQFF. The CDR3, as DNA: TGTGCCAGCCCCACAGGAGCGGGGGGCGGAAATGAGCAGTTCTTC.

The chain has TRBV5-1 and TRBJ2-1; perhaps D is TRBD1 or TRBD2 (5 bases each). This CDR3 comprises 15 residues. The germline CDR1 and CDR2 sequences are SGHRS and YFSETQ. V lost 0 bases, J lost 6 bases, and 13 bases lay in between. The CDR3: CASSLDGGRGNEQFF. The CDR3 DNA reads as TGCGCCAGCAGCTTGGATGGGGGTCGAGGCAATGAGCAGTTCTTC.

This clone has a handful of counts. The chain carries TRBV19 and TRBJ1-5; no clear D gene. Trimming removed 0 bases from V and 4 bases from J, with 13 bases in between. The CDR3 extends over 16 amino acids. The germline V gene has CDR1 LNHDA and CDR2 SQIVND (reference sequence). Written as DNA, the CDR3 is TGTGCCAGTAGTATAGAAGGGCGGCAGACTAATCAGCCCCAGCATTTT. Translating gives CASSIEGRQTNQPQHF.

This sequence joins TRBV7-2 and TRBJ1-2; 9 bases match TRBD1. From germline, CDR1 is SGHTA and CDR2 FQGNSA. CDR3 length equals 14 residues. V lost 5 bases and J lost 8; bases outside the gene matches: 9. The chain's CDR3 is CASSVVQGAGGYTF. CDR3 nucleotide sequence: TGTGCCAGCAGCGTCGTACAGGGGGCCGGAGGCTACACCTTC.

V gene TRBV11-2 combines with J gene TRBJ2-7; TRBD1 matches 8 bases. V trimming: 4 bases; J trimming: 2 bases; junction bases outside the gene matches: 10. Germline V lookup: CDR1 SGHAT, CDR2 FQNNGV. The CDR3 is made up of 16 amino acids. As DNA, the CDR3 is TGTGCCAGCAGCTCACATGGACAGGGATCTCCCTACGAGCAGTACTTC. This encodes CASSSHGQGSPYEQYF.

The CDR3 DNA is TGTGCCAGCAGCTCCGGTCGAGACAGCCGCAACACTGAAGCTTTCTTT. It translates to CASSSGRDSRNTEAFF. The chain employs TRBV5-5 and TRBJ1-1; TRBD1 might be the D (5 bases). The CDR3 runs 16 residues. CDR1 and CDR2 from the germline V gene are SGHKS and YYEKEE (reference sequence). V was shortened by 3 bases and J by 2 bases, with 17 bases between the two germline ends. Full variable domain (rest looked up from reference TRBV5-5 and TRBJ1-1): DAGVTQSPTHLIKTRGQQVTLRCSPISGHKSVSWYQQVLGQGPQFIFQYYEKEERGRGNFPDRFSARQFPNYSSELNVNALLLGDSALYLCASSSGRDSRNTEAFFGQGTRLTVV.